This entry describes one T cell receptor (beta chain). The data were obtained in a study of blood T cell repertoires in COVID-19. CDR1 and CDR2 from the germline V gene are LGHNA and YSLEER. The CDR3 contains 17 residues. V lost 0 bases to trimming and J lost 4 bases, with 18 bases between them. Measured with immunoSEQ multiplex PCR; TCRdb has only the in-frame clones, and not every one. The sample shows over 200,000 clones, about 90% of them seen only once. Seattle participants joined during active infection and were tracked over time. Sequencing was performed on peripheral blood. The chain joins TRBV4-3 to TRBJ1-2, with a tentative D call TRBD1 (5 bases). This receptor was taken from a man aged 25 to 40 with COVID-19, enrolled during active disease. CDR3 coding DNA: TGCGCCAGCAGCCAAGAACTAGGAGGGGCTGGTAGCTATGGCTACACCTTC. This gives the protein CASSQELGGAGSYGYTF.